This TCR beta chain came from a study of PD-L1 blockade in urothelial cancer. TCRdb keeps only in-frame clones here, not all; method: immunoSEQ multiplex PCR. The repertoire has around 79,000 clones, just under 85% of them found once; the top ten carry approximately 6.7%. Time point meaning: pretreatment peripheral blood. The origin of this receptor is a man between 40 and 49 years old with urothelial cancer. The sequenced sample was PBMCs, obtained around atezolizumab (anti-PD-L1) treatment.

The CDR3 DNA sequence: TGCGCCAGCAGCCCGGGGGGACAAAGAATCACAAAAAACGTCGTACAGTACTTC. This encodes CASSPGGQRITKNVVQYF. The rearrangement joins TRBV4-1 to TRBJ2-7, with D possibly being TRBD2 (7 bases). This CDR3 spans 18 amino acids. V lost 4 bases and J lost 10, with 32 bases in between. CDR1 is MGHRA, CDR2 YSYEKL, per germline.